These 10 T cell receptor beta chains were all obtained from the same sample, sequenced in a study of OX40 agonist ivuxolimab in advanced cancers. Method: immunoSEQ multiplex PCR; TCRdb's copy keeps in-frame clones and lacks some. Of around 68,000 clones listed, around 90% were seen once; the top ten hold 0.8% to 1.2%. The sample consisted of CD4+ or CD8+ T cells sorted from blood, taken in a trial of the OX40 agonist ivuxolimab. These receptors were collected from an adult with an advanced solid tumor such as melanoma, head and neck, liver or kidney cancer.

There are a few counts of this clone. This chain uses TRBV30 with TRBJ1-1; D is uncertain. CDR3 size: 13 residues. CDR1 GTSNPN and CDR2 SVGIG come from the germline V gene (reference sequence). The V end lost 4 bases, the J end lost 4 bases, and 13 bases lay between the germline ends. The CDR3 nucleotides are TGTGCCTGGATGGATGGGATTGGCACTGAAGCTTTCTTT. Translation: CAWMDGIGTEAFF.

The V and J genes are TRBV19 and TRBJ2-1; TRBD2 matches 7 bases. Per the germline V gene, CDR1 is LNHDA and CDR2 is SQIVND (reference sequence). The CDR3 spans 16 residues. J gave up 5 bases and V 5 bases, and 12 bases lay outside the gene matches. The CDR3 protein is CASSPYMGRGNNEQFF. In DNA, the CDR3 is TGTGCCAGTAGTCCTTACATGGGGAGGGGAAACAATGAGCAGTTCTTC.

The chain uses TRBV9 and TRBJ1-6, with TRBD1 matching 9 bases. The V and J ends lost 4 bases and 10 bases, in that order; junction bases with no gene match: 6. The CDR3 spans 14 residues. Germline V gives CDR1 SGDLS, CDR2 YYNGEE. The CDR3 loop is CASSRDRVGSPLHF. In DNA, the CDR3 is TGTGCCAGCAGCCGGGACAGGGTGGGGTCACCCCTCCACTTT.

The chain recombines TRBV6-1 with TRBJ2-7; D perhaps matches TRBD1 (5 bases). This CDR3 has 18 amino acids. Germline loops: CDR1 MNHNS, CDR2 SASEGT. The V end was cut by 3 bases, the J end by 0 bases, with 21 bases between. CDR3 in DNA: TGTGCCAGCAGTGAGCAGGACCCCAGGGCGACCGCCTCCTACGAGCAGTACTTC. Its translation is CASSEQDPRATASYEQYF.

Turning to this clone: Other DNA sequences from this sample encode an identical CDR3 as well. The rearrangement links TRBV18 to TRBJ2-7; D call uncertain. The CDR3 sequence is 13 residues long. The germline V gene encodes CDR1 KGHSH and CDR2 LQKENI. V dropped 3 bases and J dropped 0 bases, with 6 bases sitting between them. The CDR3 sequence: CASSPGNSYEQYF. The DNA of the CDR3 is TGTGCCAGCTCACCGGGAAACTCCTACGAGCAGTACTTC.

This chain connects TRBV6-1 to TRBJ1-1, with D possibly being TRBD1 (6 bases). This CDR3 has 14 residues. V lost 2 bases and J 3 bases, leaving 10 bases between the germline ends. The germline V gene encodes CDR1 MNHNS and CDR2 SASEGT. The CDR3, as DNA: TGTGCCAGCAGTGAAAGGCAGGGGTACACTGAAGCTTTCTTT. As protein: CASSERQGYTEAFF.

The chain joins TRBV5-4 to TRBJ2-5; possibly TRBD2 for D (6 bases). The CDR3 consists of 16 residues. Trimming left V 0 bases short and J 6 bases short, with 18 bases between. Germline CDR1 and CDR2: SGHNT and YYREEE (reference sequence). CDR3 DNA sequence: TGTGCCAGCAGCTTGGCGGGGGATATCACGGGGAAGACCCAGTACTTC. As protein: CASSLAGDITGKTQYF.

The chain uses TRBV12-5 and TRBJ1-1; unclear D gene. From germline, CDR1 is LGHNT and CDR2 FRNRAP. Trimming removed 0 bases at V and 4 bases at J, with 12 bases between. This CDR3 is 15 amino acids long. The CDR3 spells CASGLVPGSSTEAFF. CDR3 in DNA: TGTGCTAGTGGTTTGGTACCGGGATCGAGCACTGAAGCTTTCTTT.

The gene calls are TRBV10-2 and TRBJ1-4; a possible D gene is TRBD1 (6 bases). The CDR3 covers 15 residues. Trimming shortened V by 0 bases and J by 3 bases, and 8 bases separated the two germline ends. CDR1 is WSHSY and CDR2 is SAAADI in the germline V gene. CDR3 DNA sequence: TGCGCCAGCAGTGAGTCCGGGGGCTCTAATGAAAAACTGTTTTTT. Protein: CASSESGGSNEKLFF.

This clone occurred once. This chain uses TRBV15 with TRBJ1-4; 9 bases fit TRBD1. With V trimmed by 1 base and J by 0 bases, 0 bases remained unmatched. This CDR3 has 16 amino acids. Germline V CDR1 and CDR2: LNHNV, YYDKDF (reference sequence). The CDR3 region is CATSRGQGATNEKLFF. CDR3 sequence (DNA): TGTGCCACCAGCAGAGGACAGGGGGCAACTAATGAAAAACTGTTTTTT.